This T cell receptor beta chain was sequenced for a study of vaccination and CD4 T cells after COVID-19. Study overall: Cultures acting as controls obtained a CEFX pool, an HIV-1 Nef pool, or no peptide. General study points: In median terms, SARS-CoV-2-reactive clonotypes went from about 20 to 38, a nonsignificant rise.

After removal of 3 bases from V and 4 bases from J, the junction contained 13 bases not matched to a gene. CDR1 LNHDA and CDR2 SQIVND come from the germline V gene (reference sequence). This CDR3 is built from 18 residues. As to this clonotype: Its antigen remains unknown.

The sample's treatment: roughly 11-day PBMC culture with coronavirus spike peptide pools or control peptides (ViraFEST assay). Once peptide pools had expanded antigen-specific T cells, ViraFEST sequenced TCRs. The Oncomine TCR Beta short-read assay was applied to DNA of cultured CD4+ T cells. Genomic DNA extraction was carried out from cultured CD4+ T cells. TCRdb processed the PCR reads anew with MiXCR; each CDR3 protein has one entry. The sample has about 16,000 distinct CDR3 sequences, about a third seen once; the top ten hold roughly 23%. This chain links TRBV19 with TRBJ2-5; TRBD1 matches 11 bases. The source was CD4+ T cells from blood, cultured in vitro, collected before SARS-CoV-2 vaccination. The receptor comes from a human donor who received a COVID-19 vaccine. The CDR3 DNA follows: TGTGCCAGTAGTATCGGGGTACCGGGGACAGGGGGAAGAGAGACCCAGTACTTC. This encodes CASSIGVPGTGGRETQYF.